Detailed here is one TCR beta chain. The J segment lost 3 bases and the V segment lost 4 bases, leaving 11 bases of the junction unmatched. Germline CDR1 is MNHNS and CDR2 is SASEGT. CDR3 size: 17 residues. Sequencing was performed with immunoSEQ multiplex PCR; in TCRdb, only in-frame clones are kept and a portion is missing. This table holds 100,000 to 150,000 clones, about 88% found once. This entry comes from a study of blood T cell repertoires in COVID-19. Study-wide background: Sources were T cells, B-cell-depleted T cells, or PBMCs; the material itself was cDNA or gDNA.

Sequenced sample: peripheral blood. This rearrangement joins TRBV6-1 to TRBJ1-1; 10 bases match TRBD1. This TCR was sampled from an elderly woman with acute or convalescent COVID-19. The CDR3 DNA sequence: TGTGCCAGCAGTGGCCGGGACAGGGGATGGGGGGACACTGAAGCTTTCTTT. It specifies CASSGRDRGWGDTEAFF.